A selection of T cell receptor beta chains follows, all from one sample in a study of cytotoxic CD8 clonotypes in ibrutinib-treated CLL. Produced via immunoSEQ multiplex PCR; TCRdb's table is partial and in-frame only. Among about 39,000 clones listed, roughly two thirds were seen once. The material sequenced was PBMCs, taken at disease progression, from a patient treated with ibrutinib. The receptors were sampled from a human donor with chronic lymphocytic leukemia. CDR3s include the opening cysteine and the closing phenylalanine or tryptophan. The D gene is left open where the match is weak. Clone sizes are given selectively: once, few, many, or a class where the clone is expanded.

v_call	d_call	j_call	clone_size	cdr3_aa	cdr3_nt
TRBV7-2	NA	TRBJ1-1	NA	CASSLAPGPTTEAFF	TGTGCCAGCAGCTTAGCGCCAGGGCCCACCACTGAAGCTTTCTTT
TRBV9	NA	TRBJ2-6	NA	CASSSWVSSSGANVLTF	TGTGCCAGCAGCTCCTGGGTCTCCAGCTCTGGGGCCAACGTCCTGACTTTC
TRBV5-1	NA	TRBJ2-2	NA	CASSFNPPGTNTGELFF	TGCGCCAGCAGCTTTAACCCGCCGGGAACTAACACCGGGGAGCTGTTTTTT
TRBV7-2	NA	TRBJ2-7	NA	CASSLVGSSYEQYF	TGTGCCAGCAGCTTAGTGGGTAGCTCCTACGAGCAGTACTTC
TRBV28	NA	TRBJ1-6	NA	CATATTREYNSPLHF	TGTGCCACTGCGACAACCCGGGAGTATAATTCACCCCTCCACTTT
TRBV11-2	NA	TRBJ1-2	NA	CASSLDGRDRLYYGYTF	TGTGCCAGCAGCTTAGATGGCCGAGACAGGCTTTACTATGGCTACACCTTC
TRBV28	TRBD1	TRBJ2-5	NA	CASSSGTGIQETQYF	TGTGCCAGCAGTTCCGGGACAGGCATACAAGAGACCCAGTACTTC
TRBV30	TRBD2	TRBJ2-5	few	CAWKMTSTKTQYF	TGTGCCTGGAAGATGACTAGCACAAAGACCCAGTACTTC
TRBV7-7	TRBD1	TRBJ2-2	NA	CASSLGQGATGELFF	TGTGCTAGCAGCTTAGGACAGGGGGCTACCGGGGAGCTGTTTTTT
TRBV9	NA	TRBJ2-1	NA	CASSGWRSSYNEQFF	TGTGCCAGCAGCGGGTGGCGGAGCTCCTACAATGAGCAGTTCTTC
TRBV7-2	NA	TRBJ2-3	NA	CASSLADTQYF	TGTGCCAGCAGCTTAGCGGATACGCAGTATTTT
TRBV18	TRBD1	TRBJ1-1	NA	CASSPGGTGGTSTEAFF	TGTGCCAGCTCACCGGGGGGGACAGGAGGAACGAGCACTGAAGCTTTCTTT
TRBV6-4	TRBD1	TRBJ1-1	NA	CASSDGTDDTEAFF	TGTGCCAGCAGTGACGGGACAGATGATACTGAAGCTTTCTTT
TRBV28	TRBD2	TRBJ2-1	few	CASSLWASGSYNEQFF	TGTGCCAGCAGTTTATGGGCTAGCGGGTCCTACAATGAGCAGTTCTTC
TRBV5-1	TRBD2	TRBJ2-6	few	CASSSPRYPLPGTTYSGANVLTF	TGCGCCAGCAGCTCCCCGCGCTACCCCCTCCCCGGGACTACCTACTCTGGGGCCAACGTCCTGACTTTC
TRBV18	TRBD2	TRBJ2-3	NA	CASSPAGGRTDTQYF	TGTGCCAGCTCACCGGCGGGAGGGCGGACAGATACGCAGTATTTT
TRBV27	TRBD1	TRBJ2-3	NA	CASSLSGTATDTQYF	TGTGCCAGCAGTTTATCGGGGACAGCCACAGATACGCAGTATTTT
TRBV19	TRBD2	TRBJ2-3	NA	CASSISSGTTDTQYF	TGTGCCAGTAGTATATCTAGCGGGACCACAGATACGCAGTATTTT
TRBV6-1	NA	TRBJ2-3	NA	CASITGSNTDTQYF	TGTGCCAGCATAACTGGTAGTAACACAGATACGCAGTATTTT
TRBV20-1	NA	TRBJ2-1	NA	CSARLGPGQFF	TGCAGTGCTAGACTAGGGCCCGGGCAGTTCTTC
TRBV11-2	TRBD2	TRBJ2-3	NA	CASSLDSWTSGRSDTQYF	TGTGCCAGCAGCTTAGATTCGTGGACTAGCGGGAGGTCAGATACGCAGTATTTT
TRBV7-9	TRBD1	TRBJ1-2	NA	CASTTTGGAYGYTF	TGTGCCAGCACCACGACAGGGGGTGCCTATGGCTACACCTTC
TRBV7-3	NA	TRBJ1-2	NA	CASSSNYQGTYGYTF	TGTGCCAGCAGCTCGAATTACCAGGGGACCTATGGCTACACCTTC
TRBV9	NA	TRBJ2-4	once	CASSRDGLKNIQYF	TGTGCCAGCAGCAGGGACGGGCTCAAAAACATTCAGTACTTC
TRBV13	NA	TRBJ2-3	NA	CASSLGRGTDTQYF	TGTGCCAGCAGCTTGGGCAGGGGCACAGATACGCAGTATTTT
TRBV11-1	NA	TRBJ1-3	NA	CASSFGWGSGNTIYF	TGTGCCAGCAGCTTTGGATGGGGCTCTGGAAACACCATATATTTT
TRBV28	TRBD1	TRBJ1-6	few	CASSFTGGYNSPLHF	TGTGCCAGCAGTTTTACAGGGGGTTATAATTCACCCCTCCACTTT
TRBV30	TRBD2	TRBJ2-1	NA	CAWARLAGGYNEQFF	TGTGCCTGGGCAAGACTAGCGGGGGGATACAATGAGCAGTTCTTC
TRBV2	NA	TRBJ2-6	NA	CASSPTQGAGANVLTF	TGTGCCAGCAGCCCCACGCAGGGAGCTGGGGCCAACGTCCTGACTTTC
TRBV30	TRBD1	TRBJ1-2	few	CACDRDGYGYTF	TGTGCCTGCGACAGGGATGGCTATGGCTACACCTTC
TRBV7-6	NA	TRBJ1-5	NA	CASSAGGNQPQHF	TGTGCCAGCAGCGCCGGGGGCAATCAGCCCCAGCATTTT
TRBV11-2	TRBD1	TRBJ2-7	NA	CASSLVGTGGLTYEQYF	TGTGCCAGCAGCTTAGTTGGCACAGGGGGTTTAACCTACGAGCAGTACTTC
TRBV2	TRBD1	TRBJ1-6	NA	CASRGDRGSPLHF	TGTGCCAGCAGGGGGGACAGGGGGTCACCCCTCCACTTT
TRBV7-2	NA	TRBJ2-7	few	CASSSLVGNEQYF	TGTGCCAGCAGCTCTCTCGTAGGAAACGAGCAGTACTTC
TRBV6-6	TRBD1	TRBJ1-5	few	CASRTTGQGQPQHF	TGTGCCAGCAGAACCACGGGACAGGGCCAGCCCCAGCATTTT
TRBV4-3	NA	TRBJ2-5	NA	CASSQDRIAGLAETQYF	TGCGCCAGCAGCCAAGATAGGATCGCGGGCCTGGCGGAGACCCAGTACTTC
TRBV4-1	NA	TRBJ2-3	NA	CASSQVGQSTDTQYF	TGCGCCAGCAGCCAAGTCGGCCAGAGCACAGATACGCAGTATTTT
TRBV7-9	TRBD1	TRBJ2-5	NA	CASSFDRGLLSLETQYF	TGTGCCAGCAGTTTTGACAGGGGGCTTCTCTCTTTGGAGACCCAGTACTTC
TRBV11-3	NA	TRBJ2-2	NA	CASSLNTGELFF	TGTGCCAGCAGCTTAAACACCGGGGAGCTGTTTTTT
TRBV6-1	NA	TRBJ2-5	NA	CASSEVRDRGETQYF	TGTGCCAGCAGTGAAGTCCGGGACCGGGGGGAGACCCAGTACTTC
TRBV27	TRBD1	TRBJ1-1	NA	CASTPGQGKGLSTEAFF	TGTGCCAGCACCCCGGGACAGGGGAAAGGATTGTCCACTGAAGCTTTCTTT
TRBV28	NA	TRBJ2-2	many	CASSFWVQPTGELFF	TGTGCCAGCAGTTTTTGGGTCCAGCCCACCGGGGAGCTGTTTTTT
TRBV27	TRBD2	TRBJ2-1	once	CASSFQGGGGRASSEQFF	TGTGCCAGCAGTTTCCAGGGAGGGGGCGGGAGGGCCTCAAGTGAGCAGTTCTTC
TRBV7-2	NA	TRBJ2-3	NA	CASSLGRQSDTQYF	TGTGCCAGCAGCTTAGGCCGACAGTCAGATACGCAGTATTTT
TRBV5-6	NA	TRBJ1-1	NA	CASSLYTEAFF	TGTGCCAGCAGCTTGTACACTGAAGCTTTCTTT
TRBV9	TRBD2	TRBJ2-5	NA	CASSKTGTKGETQYF	TGTGCCAGCAGCAAGACCGGGACTAAGGGAGAGACCCAGTACTTC
TRBV5-5	NA	TRBJ2-7	NA	CASSLGVMGRDSYEQYF	TGTGCCAGCAGCTTGGGGGTTATGGGCAGGGATTCCTACGAGCAGTACTTC
TRBV19	TRBD1	TRBJ1-1	NA	CASSRDRYTEAFF	TGTGCCAGTAGCCGGGACAGATACACTGAAGCTTTCTTT